The table lists the clone carrying this T cell receptor beta chain with a count of one. Its antigen remains unknown. Some 28,000 T cell genomes (roughly 220 ng DNA) went into each sorted-subset replicate. The method was immunoSEQ multiplex PCR; TCRdb's version includes in-frame clones alone and lacks a portion of them. This table has some 600,000 clones, 96% appearing once. These data come from a study of shared clonotypes between healthy human individuals. Overall study context: CD8 memory received one plate per donor, CD8 naive two, CD4 memory three and CD4 naive three. General observations from the study: Rarefaction exposed incomplete sorted-subset sequencing despite large depth. Shared clonotypes: roughly 4.5% naive CD4, under 4% naive CD8, about 2.5% memory CD4, roughly 0.4% memory CD8.

Naive CD8 cells comprised CD45RO-negative, CCR7-positively selected cells, excluding terminally differentiated effector memory CD45RA+ cells. The length of the CDR3 is 16 residues. After removal of 0 bases from V and 2 bases from J, the junction contained 6 bases not matched to a gene. CDR1 is SGHDT and CDR2 is YYEEEE in the germline V gene. This clonotype originated in a woman aged 25-40 years in good health. The specimen was naive CD8+ T cells sorted from blood. V is TRBV5-6 and J is TRBJ2-7, with 9 bases fitting TRBD2. For the CDR3, the DNA is TGTGCCAGCAGCTTGGGGGCTAGCGGGGAAGCCTACGAGCAGTACTTC. The encoded protein is CASSLGASGEAYEQYF.